This TCR beta chain was identified during a study of blood T cell repertoires in COVID-19. As for the study in general: In each case, the material was cDNA or gDNA derived from T cells, B-cell-depleted T cells, or PBMCs.

In the original workflow: Scientists estimated how many nucleated cells there were by amplifying reference gene primers. Clones were read by immunoSEQ multiplex PCR, and TCRdb kept only the in-frame ones, dropping some. V, J and clone size reflect that table, while D and trimming were determined from the DNA. Found here are over 250,000 clones, approximately 83% of them singletons; the top ten hold roughly 11%. The length of the CDR3 is 14 residues. V shed 7 bases and J 2 bases; nucleotides not matched to a gene: 4. Germline CDR1 and CDR2: WSHSY and SAAADI. The V gene is TRBV10-2, the J gene TRBJ1-4; 7 bases agree with TRBD1. Sequencing was carried out using peripheral blood. The clonotype was recovered from a woman between 65 and 79 years old with acute or convalescent COVID-19. CDR3 sequence (DNA): TGCGCCAGCATAAGGGGGCGGACTAATGAAAAACTGTTTTTT. It yields the protein CASIRGRTNEKLFF.